Presented here are 21 T cell receptor beta chains from one specimen sequenced in a study of T cell repertoires in cytomegalovirus infection. Each CDR3 protein is one row after TCRdb ran MiXCR on the reads. The sample carries some 130,000 distinct CDR3 sequences, over 25% recorded once. Antigens for these TCRs are unknown. The material was CD8+ T cells from cultured PBMCs, obtained from culture after CMV antigen stimulation. The receptors here all came from a human donor in good health (CMV status not recorded). Some clones in this sample may be carry-over from other donors' samples.

The CDR3 loop reads CASSIRDSGLNIQYF. The CDR3 DNA follows: TGTGCCAGCAGTATCCGGGACAGTGGATTAAACATTCAGTACTTC. The chain combines TRBV6-1 with TRBJ2-4; 7 bases line up with TRBD1. Germline V gene sequence: CDR1 MNHNS, CDR2 SASEGT. J was trimmed by 6 bases and V by 5 bases; bases with no gene match: 10. This CDR3 has 15 residues.

This clonotype was found a few times. This chain connects TRBV7-9 to TRBJ1-1, with D hard to call. The CDR3 extends over 15 amino acids. Germline V lookup: CDR1 SEHNR, CDR2 FQNEAQ (reference sequence). Trimming left V 0 bases short and J 5 bases short, with 13 bases between. This CDR3 reads CASSLASPGRTEAFF. CDR3 nucleotides: TGTGCCAGCAGCTTAGCGTCCCCGGGTCGGACTGAAGCTTTCTTT.

This clonotype has more than one count but fewer than ten. This chain connects TRBV4-1 to TRBJ1-2; the D gene is possibly TRBD1 (5 bases). This CDR3 spans 16 amino acids. Trimming left V 0 bases short and J 4 bases short, with 15 bases between. Germline V gene sequence: CDR1 MGHRA, CDR2 YSYEKL. CDR3 in DNA: TGCGCCAGCAGCCAAGACCCAGGGCCTAATTTCTATGGCTACACCTTC. Its translation: CASSQDPGPNFYGYTF.

V is TRBV27 and J is TRBJ1-4; D is unresolved. The CDR3 length is 14 residues. The germline gives CDR1 MNHEY, CDR2 SMNVEV (reference sequence). V lost 5 bases and J lost 4, with 11 bases in between. CDR3 in amino acids: CASSRLSYNEKLFF. The CDR3 DNA reads as TGTGCCAGCAGTCGGTTGAGTTATAATGAAAAACTGTTTTTT.

The gene calls are TRBV4-1 and TRBJ2-1; TRBD2 agrees at 7 bases. The length of the CDR3 is 15 residues. The ends lost 3 bases at V and 0 bases at J; junction bases unmatched: 2. Germline-derived CDR1 and CDR2 are MGHRA and YSYEKL. In DNA, the CDR3 is TGCGCCAGCAGCCATCCGGGGGGCTCCTACAATGAGCAGTTCTTC. This gives the protein CASSHPGGSYNEQFF.

V and J are TRBV7-9 and TRBJ2-7; tentatively, D is TRBD2 (6 bases). This CDR3 spans 15 amino acids. In germline, CDR1 is SEHNR, CDR2 FQNEAQ (reference sequence). V was cut by 1 base and J by 2 bases, with 12 bases left in between. The CDR3 bases are TGTGCCAGCAGCTTAGAAGGAGGGATGACCTACGAGCAGTACTTC. It yields the protein CASSLEGGMTYEQYF.

The J gene is TRBJ1-2, the V gene TRBV29-1, with no clear D. CDR1 is SQVTM, CDR2 ANQGSEA, per germline. The V end was cut by 8 bases, the J end by 3 bases, with 13 bases between. The CDR3 runs to 12 residues. DNA of the CDR3: TGCAGCCCGCCTACTCGGCACTATGGCTACACCTTC. Translated: CSPPTRHYGYTF.

Note on this clonotype: Here the CDR3 omits its conserved ending phenylalanine or tryptophan, so a read error is the likely source. The rearrangement joins TRBV5-3 to TRBJ1-1, with D hard to call. TRBV5-3 is assigned to the ORF class and has an uncertain function. The CDR3 consists of 13 residues. The CDR3 here is CASSLRENTEAFS. In nucleotides, the CDR3 is TGTGCCAGCAGCTTGAGAGAGAACACTGAAGCTTTCTCT.

This clonotype has more than one count but fewer than ten. The V and J genes are TRBV29-1 and TRBJ2-1, with D unclear. V dropped 1 base and J dropped 0 bases, with 10 bases sitting between them. The CDR3 consists of 15 residues. In germline, CDR1 is SQVTM, CDR2 ANQGSEA. The CDR3 here is CSVEGRARSYNEQFF. The CDR3 DNA follows: TGCAGCGTTGAAGGAAGGGCGCGCTCCTACAATGAGCAGTTCTTC.

The rearrangement links TRBV11-2 to TRBJ2-3; 8 nucleotides agree with TRBD2. V gave up 1 base and J gave up 0 bases; unmatched junction bases: 9. Germline CDR1 and CDR2: SGHAT and FQNNGV. The CDR3 is made up of 18 amino acids. CDR3 residues: CASSLVPGGVSSTDTQYF. The CDR3 coding sequence is TGTGCCAGCAGCTTAGTTCCGGGGGGGGTTTCTAGCACAGATACGCAGTATTTT.

The genes are TRBV6-6 and TRBJ2-2; 11 nucleotides line up with TRBD2. CDR1 and CDR2 (germline): MNHNY, SVGAGI (reference sequence). V lost 6 bases to trimming and J lost 7 bases; unmatched junction nucleotides: 10. The CDR3 spans 16 residues. The CDR3 spells CASRLPSGGQGGELFF. In DNA form, the CDR3 reads TGTGCCAGCAGACTACCTAGCGGGGGGCAGGGCGGGGAGCTGTTTTTT.

The genes are TRBV19 and TRBJ2-1, with 7 nucleotides matching TRBD2. In germline, CDR1 is LNHDA, CDR2 SQIVND (reference sequence). Trimming took 1 base from V and 10 from J; bases not matched to a gene: 10. The CDR3 covers 15 residues. The CDR3 DNA reads TGTGCCAGTAGTATAGCCCAGCGGGGTTTGGGCGAGCAGTTCTTC. Its protein is CASSIAQRGLGEQFF.

The chain is built from TRBV29-1 and TRBJ1-1; 8 positions match TRBD1. Trimming took 3 bases from V and 10 from J; bases not matched to a gene: 10. CDR1 and CDR2 from the germline V gene are SQVTM and ANQGSEA. The CDR3 length is 13 residues. CDR3 residues: CSVDGQGADGAFF. The CDR3 DNA is TGCAGCGTTGATGGGCAGGGGGCGGATGGAGCTTTCTTT.

In its sample, this clonotype was seen a few times. Its ends do not fully match the called genes, so a read error is possible. The rearrangement joins TRBV7-9 to TRBJ2-7; maybe TRBD2 (6 bases). Germline V gene sequence: CDR1 SEHNR, CDR2 FQNEAQ (reference sequence). The CDR3 loop spans 13 amino acids. CDR3 sequence reads: CASSLSEEGRVKF. The DNA of the CDR3 is TGTGCCAGCAGCTTAAGTGAGGAGGGAAGAGTGAAATTC. The variable domain in full, with the rest retrieved from reference TRBV7-9 and TRBJ2-7, is DTGVSQNPRHKITKRGQNVTFRCDPISEHNRLYWYRQTLGQGPEFLTYFQNEAQLEKSRLLSDRFSAERPKGSFSTLEIQRTEQGDSAMYLCASSLSEEGRVKFGPGTRLTVT.

This clonotype was observed a few times. The chain couples TRBV7-9 to TRBJ2-7, with D possibly being TRBD1 (6 bases). V gave up 5 bases and J gave up 3 bases, with 17 bases separating them. CDR1 is SEHNR, CDR2 FQNEAQ, per germline (reference sequence). The CDR3 covers 15 residues. The CDR3 here is CASSPGDLTLYEQYF. CDR3 in DNA: TGTGCCAGCAGCCCAGGGGACCTCACCCTCTACGAGCAGTACTTC. Full variable domain (remainder filled in from reference TRBV7-9 and TRBJ2-7): DTGVSQNPRHKITKRGQNVTFRCDPISEHNRLYWYRQTLGQGPEFLTYFQNEAQLEKSRLLSDRFSAERPKGSFSTLEIQRTEQGDSAMYLCASSPGDLTLYEQYFGPGTRLTVT.

The rearrangement joins TRBV9 to TRBJ1-6; no clear D. The V end lost 0 bases, the J end lost 6 bases, and 13 bases lay between the germline ends. Germline values: CDR1 SGDLS, CDR2 YYNGEE. The CDR3 has 16 amino acids. CDR3 coding DNA: TGTGCCAGCAGCGTAGCTGGAGGACCCAGTAATTCACCCCTCCACTTT. Translated, it gives CASSVAGGPSNSPLHF.

The V call is TRBV7-6, the J call TRBJ2-2; either TRBD1 or TRBD2 may fit D (5 bases each). The germline V gene encodes CDR1 SGHVS and CDR2 FNYEAQ. The V gene lost 0 bases and the J gene lost 10 bases, with 9 bases spanning the gap. CDR3 size: 13 residues. The CDR3, as DNA: TGTGCCAGCAGCTTAGCTCACGGGGCGGAGCTGTTTTTT. Translated: CASSLAHGAELFF.

The chain employs TRBV27 and TRBJ2-3, with a tentative D call TRBD2 (6 bases). CDR3 length: 13 amino acids. The ends were cut back, 6 bases at V and 1 base at J, with 8 bases in the middle. Germline CDR1 MNHEY, CDR2 SMNVEV (reference sequence). CDR3 sequence: CASRWGGTDTQYF. CDR3 sequence (DNA): TGTGCCAGCAGGTGGGGGGGCACAGATACGCAGTATTTT.

This clonotype was seen a handful of times. J is TRBJ2-1 and V is TRBV6-2 or TRBV6-3; D is undetermined. The CDR3 is made up of 19 amino acids. Germline V CDR1 and CDR2: MNHEY, SVGEGT. V was trimmed by 0 bases and J by 0 bases, leaving 18 bases between them. CDR3 loop: CASSYSTVDILSSYNEQFF. In DNA form, the CDR3 reads TGTGCCAGCAGTTACTCGACGGTTGACATCCTAAGCTCCTACAATGAGCAGTTCTTC.

The chain couples TRBV20-1 to TRBJ2-2, with TRBD2 matching 7 bases. The germline gives CDR1 DFQATT, CDR2 SNEGSKA (reference sequence). The CDR3 spans 15 residues. The V segment lost 5 bases and the J segment 0 bases; nucleotides outside the gene matches: 6. CDR3 sequence (DNA): TGCAGTGCTGTCTGGGCGGGGGCGAACACCGGGGAGCTGTTTTTT. It encodes CSAVWAGANTGELFF.

The rearrangement uses TRBV13 and TRBJ1-2, with TRBD1 as a possible D gene (5 bases). The V gene's germline CDR1 is PRHDT and CDR2 FYEKMQ (reference sequence). V lost 4 bases and J 11 bases, leaving 23 bases between the germline ends. There are 15 residues in the CDR3. CDR3 sequence reads: CASSSQDGGIEVYTF. As DNA, the CDR3 is TGTGCCAGCAGCTCCCAGGACGGGGGAATTGAAGTGTACACCTTC.